This TCR beta chain was profiled in a study of blood T cell repertoires in COVID-19. In the study overall: T cells, B-cell-depleted T cells, or PBMCs provided the cDNA or gDNA that served as material.

In the authors' methods: Amplifying reference gene primers gave estimates of nucleated cell counts. The method was immunoSEQ multiplex PCR; TCRdb's version includes in-frame clones alone and lacks a portion of them. That table gives V, J and clone size, and the DNA gave D and trimming. Of fewer than 250,000 clones listed, 85% to 90% were seen once; the top ten hold approximately 4.8%. Germline V CDR1 and CDR2: SGHTA, FQGNSA. The CDR3 consists of 14 residues. J lost 7 bases, V lost 2 bases, and 7 bases had no gene match. The sequenced sample consisted of peripheral blood. This sequence joins TRBV7-2 and TRBJ1-2; 7 nucleotides agree with TRBD1. The TCR sequence derives from a man in his forties or fifties with acute or convalescent COVID-19. The CDR3: CASSLSRQGGGYTF. CDR3 nucleotides: TGTGCCAGCAGCTTAAGTCGGCAGGGGGGTGGCTACACCTTC.